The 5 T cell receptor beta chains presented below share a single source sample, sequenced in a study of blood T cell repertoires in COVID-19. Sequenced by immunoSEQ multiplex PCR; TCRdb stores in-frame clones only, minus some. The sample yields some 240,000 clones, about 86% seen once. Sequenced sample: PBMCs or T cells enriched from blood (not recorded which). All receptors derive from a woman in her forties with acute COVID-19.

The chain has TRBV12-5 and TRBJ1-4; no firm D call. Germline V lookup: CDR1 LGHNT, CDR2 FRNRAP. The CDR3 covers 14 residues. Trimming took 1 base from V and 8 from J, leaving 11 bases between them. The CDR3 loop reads CASGLGQGGEKLFF. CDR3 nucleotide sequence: TGTGCTAGTGGTTTGGGGCAAGGAGGGGAAAAACTGTTTTTT.

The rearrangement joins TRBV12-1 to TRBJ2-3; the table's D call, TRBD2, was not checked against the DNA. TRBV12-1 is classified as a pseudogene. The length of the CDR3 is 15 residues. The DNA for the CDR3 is TGTGCCAGCAGACGGGACTCAGCGTGCACAGATACGCAGTATTTT. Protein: CASRRDSACTDTQYF.

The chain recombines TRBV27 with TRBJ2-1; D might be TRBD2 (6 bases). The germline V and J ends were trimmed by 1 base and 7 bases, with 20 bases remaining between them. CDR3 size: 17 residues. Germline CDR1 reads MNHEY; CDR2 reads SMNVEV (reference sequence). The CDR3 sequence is CASSLFWLGGSRNEQFF. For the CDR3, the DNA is TGTGCCAGCAGTTTATTTTGGCTTGGAGGGAGTAGGAATGAGCAGTTCTTC.

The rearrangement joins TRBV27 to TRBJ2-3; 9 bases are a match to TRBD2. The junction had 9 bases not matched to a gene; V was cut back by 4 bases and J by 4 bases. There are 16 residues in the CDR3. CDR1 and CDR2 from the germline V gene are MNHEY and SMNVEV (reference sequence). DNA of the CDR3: TGTGCCAGCAGTTCTACCGGGACTAGCAAGTCAGATACGCAGTATTTT. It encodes CASSSTGTSKSDTQYF.

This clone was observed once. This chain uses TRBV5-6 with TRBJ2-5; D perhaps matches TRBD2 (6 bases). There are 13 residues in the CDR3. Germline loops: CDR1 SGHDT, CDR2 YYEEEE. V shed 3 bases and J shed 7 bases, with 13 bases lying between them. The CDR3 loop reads CASSWTAGGTQYF. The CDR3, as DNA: TGTGCCAGCAGCTGGACGGCCGGGGGGACCCAGTACTTC.